This T cell receptor (beta chain) was documented in a study of identical twins. General study points: Cross-sectional statistics, not tracking of the same donors, supported the conclusions. Abundant beta clonotypes from cord blood bore fewer insertions; memory repertoires lacked this pattern. Recombination models fit unrelated individuals' TCR alpha sharing but underestimated twins'.

A universal primer binding site was introduced by template switching. The final cDNA contained unique molecular identifiers. One entry per CDR3 protein, called by TCRdb with MiXCR from the 5' RACE reads. The sample yields some 1,600,000 distinct CDR3 sequences, around 29% seen once. This clonotype was observed a few times. No antigen is known for it. In germline, CDR1 is SGHRS, CDR2 YFSETQ. Trimming shortened V by 1 base and J by 7 bases, and 12 bases separated the two germline ends. CDR3 length: 14 residues. The chain couples TRBV5-1 to TRBJ2-1; weak D call: TRBD1 (5 bases). The source of this sequence is a newborn girl in good health. Sequenced sample: cord blood. The CDR3 sequence: CASSLSQGRNEQFF. Here the CDR3 DNA reads TGCGCCAGCAGCTTGAGTCAGGGAAGGAATGAGCAGTTCTTC.